Below, 10 T cell receptor beta chains from the same sample are listed, as sequenced in a study of blood T cell repertoires in COVID-19. The protocol was immunoSEQ multiplex PCR, while the TCRdb copy is restricted to in-frame clones and leaves out a portion. The sample lists about 160,000 clones, 80% to 95% occurring once. Sequences were obtained from peripheral blood. All receptors come from a woman aged 50 to 65 with acute or convalescent COVID-19.

V and J are TRBV7-9 and TRBJ2-7; 8 positions agree with TRBD1. Germline V gives CDR1 SEHNR, CDR2 FQNEAQ (reference sequence). The CDR3 runs 14 residues. After removal of 5 bases from V and 5 bases from J, the junction contained 8 bases not matched to a gene. The CDR3 nucleotides read TGTGCCAGCAGCCCCCCCCAGGGGGCGGACGAGCAGTACTTC. Translated, it gives CASSPPQGADEQYF.

The genes are TRBV18 and TRBJ1-4; 8 bases match TRBD1. The CDR3 consists of 15 residues. J was trimmed by 3 bases and V by 2 bases; bases with no gene match: 2. Per germline, CDR1 KGHSH and CDR2 LQKENI. CDR3 region: CASSPDRGPNEKLFF. The CDR3 coding sequence is TGTGCCAGCTCACCAGACAGGGGACCTAATGAAAAACTGTTTTTT.

V gene TRBV19 combines with J gene TRBJ1-1; D gene uncertain. With 7 bases removed from V and 3 bases from J, the gap between germline ends came to 12 bases. Germline loops: CDR1 LNHDA, CDR2 SQIVND (reference sequence). CDR3 length: 13 amino acids. CDR3 region: CASNAGLYTEAFF. CDR3 nucleotide sequence: TGTGCCAGTAACGCAGGACTCTACACTGAAGCTTTCTTT.

The chain recombines TRBV6-2 or TRBV6-3 with TRBJ1-2; D is possibly TRBD1 (6 bases). Germline loops: CDR1 MNHEY, CDR2 SVGEGT. The CDR3 is 13 residues long. V lost 5 bases and J 8 bases, leaving 15 bases between the germline ends. CDR3 bases: TGTGCCAGCAGTACTACAGGGCCGGGCGGCTACACCTTC. Protein product: CASSTTGPGGYTF.

The DNA of the CDR3 is TGTGCCAGTAAGGTTGGACAGGGGAATTCACCCCTCCACTTT. It translates to CASKVGQGNSPLHF. V gene TRBV19 combines with J gene TRBJ1-6; 9 bases are a match to TRBD1. The CDR3 has 14 residues. Germline CDR1 reads LNHDA; CDR2 reads SQIVND (reference sequence). V shed 7 bases, J shed 7 bases, and the junction held 5 bases outside the gene matches. Using reference TRBV19 and TRBJ1-6 for the parts outside the CDR3, the full variable domain is DGGITQSPKYLFRKEGQNVTLSCEQNLNHDAMYWYRQDPGQGLRLIYYSQIVNDFQKGDIAEGYSVSREKKESFPLTVTSAQKNPTAFYLCASKVGQGNSPLHFGNGTRLTVT.

This clone is a singleton in its sample. The chain combines TRBV6-5 with TRBJ1-6; D is possibly TRBD1 (5 bases). Germline V gene data show CDR1 as MNHEY and CDR2 as SVGAGI. This CDR3 contains 15 residues. The V and J ends lost 7 bases and 9 bases respectively, with 19 bases between them. CDR3 DNA sequence: TGTGCCAGCACCTCCTCTAGAACCGGGGGTTCACCCCTCCACTTT. Amino acid sequence: CASTSSRTGGSPLHF.

The V and J genes are TRBV2 and TRBJ2-4; 7 bases line up with TRBD2. The V gene end was trimmed by 8 bases and the J gene end by 4 bases; junction bases not matched to a gene: 8. Looked up from germline, CDR1 is SNHLY and CDR2 is FYNNEI. This CDR3 has 14 residues. CDR3 region: CASGETSSKNIQYF. The CDR3 region has the DNA TGTGCCAGCGGGGAGACTAGCTCAAAAAACATTCAGTACTTC. The full variable domain, rest sourced from reference TRBV2 and TRBJ2-4, is EPEVTQTPSHQVTQMGQEVILRCVPISNHLYFYWYRQILGQKVEFLVSFYNNEISEKSEIFDDQFSVERPDGSNFTLKIRSTKLEDSAMYFCASGETSSKNIQYFGAGTRLSVL.

This rearrangement joins TRBV6-6 to TRBJ2-7; 9 bases agree with TRBD1. This CDR3 comprises 15 residues. V lost 2 bases, J lost 5 bases, and 7 bases stayed unmatched. Germline values: CDR1 MNHNY, CDR2 SVGAGI (reference sequence). The CDR3: CASSYVDRGGHEQYF. DNA for the CDR3: TGTGCCAGCAGTTACGTGGACAGGGGAGGCCACGAGCAGTACTTC.

This chain links TRBV5-1 with TRBJ2-7; 11 bases align to TRBD1. This CDR3 has 19 residues. The germline gives CDR1 SGHRS, CDR2 YFSETQ. J gave up 0 bases and V 0 bases, and 11 bases lay outside the gene matches. DNA of the CDR3: TGCGCCAGCAGCTTGGATGTCGGGACAGGGGGTTTCAGCTCCTACGAGCAGTACTTC. This translates into CASSLDVGTGGFSSYEQYF.

The rearrangement uses TRBV25-1 and TRBJ2-1; TRBD2 agrees at 7 bases. Germline CDR1 reads MGHDK; CDR2 reads SYGVNS. This CDR3 is 14 amino acids long. The junction had 6 bases not matched to a gene; V was cut back by 8 bases and J by 2 bases. The CDR3 loop is CASLSGSTYNEQFF. The CDR3 bases are TGTGCCAGCCTTAGCGGGTCCACCTACAATGAGCAGTTCTTC.